This TCR beta chain derives from a study of T cell repertoires in aging, cancer and after chemotherapy. Peripheral blood genomic DNA, not sorted cells or RNA, was the template. Rearranged V-D-J TRB sequences were amplified with a mixed TRB-A/B primer pool. Each CDR3 protein is one row after TCRdb ran MiXCR on the multiplex PCR reads. The repertoire consists of roughly 3,900 distinct CDR3 sequences, with roughly 27% occurring once and the leading ten covering 5% to 7%. By frequency in the sample, this clonotype is medium-sized. The source of this sequence is a human donor in good health. The sample comprised blood.

The CDR3 region has the DNA TGTGCCAGCAACAGAGCCAATGAGCAGTTCTTC. Its protein product is CASNRANEQFF. The chain is built from TRBV6-1 and TRBJ2-1; no definite D call. Germline V gives CDR1 MNHNS, CDR2 SASEGT. This CDR3 has 11 amino acids. The V end lost 7 bases, the J end lost 6 bases, and 7 bases lay between the germline ends.